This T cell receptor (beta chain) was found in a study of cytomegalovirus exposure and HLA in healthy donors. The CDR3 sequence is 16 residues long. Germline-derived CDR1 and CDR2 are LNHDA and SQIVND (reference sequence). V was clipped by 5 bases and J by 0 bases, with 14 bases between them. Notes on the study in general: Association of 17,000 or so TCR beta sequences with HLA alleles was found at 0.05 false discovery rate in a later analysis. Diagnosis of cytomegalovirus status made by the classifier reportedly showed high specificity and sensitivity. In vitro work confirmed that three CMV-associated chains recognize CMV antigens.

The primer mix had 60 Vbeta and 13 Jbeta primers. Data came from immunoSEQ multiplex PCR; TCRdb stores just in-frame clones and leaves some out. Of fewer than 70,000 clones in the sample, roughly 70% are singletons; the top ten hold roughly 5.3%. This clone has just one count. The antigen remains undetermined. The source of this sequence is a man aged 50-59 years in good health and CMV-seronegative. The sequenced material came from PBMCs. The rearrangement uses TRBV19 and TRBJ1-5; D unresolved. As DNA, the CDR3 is TGTGCCAGTAGTTCCGAGATCGTTCTTAGCAATCAGCCCCAGCATTTT. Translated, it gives CASSSEIVLSNQPQHF.